This record looks at one T cell receptor (beta chain) sequence and its context. The sample comes from a study of blood T cell repertoires in COVID-19. Original processing methods: Reference gene primer amplification yielded estimated nucleated cell counts. Method: immunoSEQ multiplex PCR; TCRdb's copy keeps in-frame clones and lacks some. V, J and clone size derive from that table, while D and trimming were established from the DNA sequence. Here the sample spans approximately 220,000 clones, roughly 84% being singletons. Trimming stripped 0 bases from V and 8 bases from J, with 16 bases between. Germline V gene lookup returns CDR1 LGHNA and CDR2 YNFKEQ. This CDR3 is 15 amino acids long.

The sequencing input was peripheral blood. The chain links TRBV4-2 to TRBJ1-2; D is ambiguous. The sequence was collected from a woman in her sixties with acute or convalescent COVID-19. CDR3 amino acids: CASSQDLRAPGGYTF. For the CDR3, the DNA is TGTGCCAGCAGCCAAGATTTGCGGGCGCCGGGGGGCTACACCTTC.